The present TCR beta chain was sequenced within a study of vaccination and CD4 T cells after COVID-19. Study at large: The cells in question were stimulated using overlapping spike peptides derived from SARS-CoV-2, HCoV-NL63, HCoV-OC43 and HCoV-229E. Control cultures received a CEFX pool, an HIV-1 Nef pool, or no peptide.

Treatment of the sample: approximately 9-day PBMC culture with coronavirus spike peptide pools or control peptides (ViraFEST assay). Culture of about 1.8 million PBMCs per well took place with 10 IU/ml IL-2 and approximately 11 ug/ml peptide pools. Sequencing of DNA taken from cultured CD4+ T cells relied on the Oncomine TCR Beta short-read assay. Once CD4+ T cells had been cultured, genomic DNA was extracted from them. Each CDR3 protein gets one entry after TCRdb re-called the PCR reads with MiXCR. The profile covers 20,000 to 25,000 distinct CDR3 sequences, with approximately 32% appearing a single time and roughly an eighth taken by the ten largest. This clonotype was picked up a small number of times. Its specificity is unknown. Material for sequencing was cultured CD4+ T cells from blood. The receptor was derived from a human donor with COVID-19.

The CDR3 loop reads CSARTGNQPQHF. The CDR3 region has the DNA TGCAGTGCTCGGACAGGCAATCAGCCCCAGCATTTT. The chain couples TRBV20-1 to TRBJ1-5; tentative D call: TRBD1 (6 bases). The V and J ends lost 5 bases and 2 bases respectively, with 7 bases between them. CDR1 is DFQATT and CDR2 is SNEGSKA in the germline V gene (reference sequence). CDR3 length: 12 amino acids.